Detailed here is one T cell receptor beta chain. Germline V CDR1 and CDR2: MGHRA, YSYEKL. The length of the CDR3 is 15 residues. V lost 4 bases and J lost 0, with 10 bases in between. The data were obtained in a study of blood T cell repertoires in COVID-19. For the study at large: From the United States, Italy and Spain came samples of acute and convalescent COVID-19. The analysed material was cDNA or gDNA that came from T cells, B-cell-depleted T cells, or PBMCs.

Authors' data handling: Amplifying reference gene primers gave estimates of nucleated cell counts. The data were produced by immunoSEQ multiplex PCR, yet TCRdb's version contains in-frame clones alone and is incomplete. The D gene and trimming were derived from the DNA, and the V and J assignments and clone size from that table. The sample lists approximately 210,000 clones, 70% to 90% seen once, with approximately 8% in the top ten. The material sequenced was peripheral blood. The clonotype comes from a woman aged 50 to 65 with active or convalescent COVID-19. The chain uses TRBV4-1 and TRBJ1-5; D might be TRBD1 (5 bases). For the CDR3, the DNA is TGCGCCAGCAGCCTCAGGACACTTAGCAATCAGCCCCAGCATTTT. Translated: CASSLRTLSNQPQHF.